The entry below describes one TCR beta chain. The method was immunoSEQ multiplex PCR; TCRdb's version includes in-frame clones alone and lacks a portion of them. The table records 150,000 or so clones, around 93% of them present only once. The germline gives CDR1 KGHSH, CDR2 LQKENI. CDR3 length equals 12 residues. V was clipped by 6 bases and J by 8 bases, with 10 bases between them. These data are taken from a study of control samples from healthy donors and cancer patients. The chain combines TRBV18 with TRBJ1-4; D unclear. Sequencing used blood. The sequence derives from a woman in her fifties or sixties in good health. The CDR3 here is CASSQSQEKLFF. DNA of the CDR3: TGTGCCAGCTCTCAATCGCAGGAAAAACTGTTTTTT.